Listed here are 29 T cell receptor beta chains from one sample, sequenced in a study of shared clonotypes between healthy human individuals. Produced via immunoSEQ multiplex PCR; TCRdb's table is partial and in-frame only. The table records some 2.1 million clones, around 93% of them present only once. Positive CCR7 selection of CD45RO-negative cells yielded the naive CD8 cells, and terminally differentiated effector memory CD45RA+ cells were excluded. The sequencing sample was made of naive CD8+ T cells from PBMCs. These receptors all come from a man aged 18 to 29 in good health. Some clones in this sample may be carry-over from other donors' samples.

The genes are TRBV7-8 and TRBJ1-1, with D perhaps matching TRBD1 (5 bases). The ends were cut back, 1 base at V and 0 bases at J, with 15 bases in the middle. The CDR3 totals 17 residues. CDR1 and CDR2 from the germline V gene are SGHVS and FQNEAQ. Here the CDR3 DNA reads TGTGCCAGCAGCTTAGGTATGTTGGGGCCTATGAACACTGAAGCTTTCTTT. This codes for CASSLGMLGPMNTEAFF.

Here the CDR3 DNA reads TGTGCCAGCAGCCTACGACAGGCACCCTACGAGCAGTACTTC. Amino acids: CASSLRQAPYEQYF. The rearrangement links TRBV7-2 to TRBJ2-7; a weak D match, TRBD1 (6 bases). There are 14 residues in the CDR3. Germline CDR1 SGHTA, CDR2 FQGNSA. Trimming took off 5 bases at V and 2 bases at J, with 13 bases between the two ends.

The chain has TRBV6-1 and TRBJ1-1; D not certain. Trimming removed 2 bases from V and 1 base from J, with 11 bases in between. CDR3 size: 15 residues. The germline gives CDR1 MNHNS, CDR2 SASEGT. CDR3 sequence reads: CASSESAYRNTEAFF. The CDR3 coding sequence is TGTGCCAGCAGTGAATCAGCGTACAGGAACACTGAAGCTTTCTTT.

The V and J genes are TRBV4-3 and TRBJ2-1; 7 positions agree with TRBD1. V trimming: 4 bases; J trimming: 4 bases; junction bases outside the gene matches: 7. The CDR3 length is 15 residues. CDR1 and CDR2 (germline): LGHNA, YSLEER. DNA of the CDR3: TGCGCCAGCAGCCCTCGGGACAGTGAATACAATGAGCAGTTCTTC. It translates to CASSPRDSEYNEQFF.

The chain carries TRBV6-5 and TRBJ1-1; unclear D gene. V dropped 4 bases and J dropped 0 bases, with 6 bases sitting between them. CDR3 size: 13 residues. CDR1 and CDR2 (germline): MNHEY, SVGAGI. The CDR3 coding sequence is TGTGCCAGCAGTTCTACAGTGAACACTGAAGCTTTCTTT. This translates into CASSSTVNTEAFF.

The rearrangement uses TRBV28 and TRBJ2-5; maybe TRBD1 (6 bases). The CDR3 contains 15 residues. The V gene lost 7 bases and the J gene lost 1 base, with 16 bases spanning the gap. CDR1 is MDHEN and CDR2 is SYDVKM in the germline V gene. This CDR3 reads CASTARPTGQETQYF. The CDR3 nucleotides are TGTGCCAGCACCGCGAGGCCGACAGGCCAAGAGACCCAGTACTTC.

This chain links TRBV14 with TRBJ2-1; D call uncertain. This CDR3 is 17 amino acids long. Between the trimmed V and J ends, which lost 0 bases and 0 bases, there was a span of 12 bases. Looked up from germline, CDR1 is SGHDN and CDR2 is FVKESK. The DNA for the CDR3 is TGTGCCAGCAGCCAAGATAACGAAGCTTCCTCCTACAATGAGCAGTTCTTC. It translates to CASSQDNEASSYNEQFF.

CDR3 loop: CASSHGLATSSYEQYF. CDR3 nucleotide sequence: TGCGCCAGCAGCCACGGACTAGCCACGAGCTCCTACGAGCAGTACTTC. V is TRBV4-3 and J is TRBJ2-7; 8 positions match TRBD2. The CDR3 is made up of 16 amino acids. Looked up from germline, CDR1 is LGHNA and CDR2 is YSLEER. V lost 3 bases, J lost 0 bases, and 7 bases stayed unmatched.

J is TRBJ2-5 and V is TRBV5-6; D unresolved. The assigned J gene may be wrong: the sequence end matches TRBJ2-7 better. The CDR3 sequence is 12 residues long. Germline CDR1 and CDR2: SGHDT and YYEEEE. The CDR3 here is CASSLNAYEQYF. As DNA, the CDR3 is TGTGCCAGCAGCTTGAACGCGTACGAGCAGTACTTC.

With regard to this clone: Other nucleotide sequences from this sample produce the same CDR3. This chain joins TRBV28 and TRBJ2-7; a weak D match, TRBD2 (6 bases). V lost 2 bases and J 6 bases, leaving 8 bases between the germline ends. The CDR3 covers 12 residues. Germline V gives CDR1 MDHEN, CDR2 SYDVKM. CDR3 sequence: CASSLGGPEQYF. The CDR3 DNA reads TGTGCCAGCAGTTTAGGAGGGCCCGAGCAGTACTTC.

The chain is built from TRBV29-1 and TRBJ2-3, with 10 bases lining up with TRBD2. The CDR3 is 16 amino acids. Trimming took 6 bases from V and 1 from J; bases not matched to a gene: 10. Germline CDR1 reads SQVTM; CDR2 reads ANQGSEA. DNA of the CDR3: TGCAGCGTAATACCGAGGACTAGCGGTCGCACAGATACGCAGTATTTT. It translates to CSVIPRTSGRTDTQYF.

The chain couples TRBV27 to TRBJ2-3; 11 bases line up with TRBD2. In germline, CDR1 is MNHEY, CDR2 SMNVEV (reference sequence). V gave up 2 bases and J gave up 0 bases; unmatched junction bases: 10. This CDR3 is built from 19 residues. CDR3 protein: CASSLGASGRRPSTDTQYF. CDR3 bases: TGTGCCAGCAGTTTAGGAGCTAGCGGGAGGAGACCTAGCACAGATACGCAGTATTTT.

Only one count was recorded for this clone. The rearrangement links TRBV27 to TRBJ2-1, with D perhaps matching TRBD2 (6 bases). V was trimmed by 0 bases and J by 3 bases, leaving 21 bases between them. The germline V gene has CDR1 MNHEY and CDR2 SMNVEV (reference sequence). The CDR3 spans 19 residues. Here the CDR3 reads CASSLSKNYEGLIYNEQFF. The CDR3 nucleotides are TGTGCCAGCAGTTTATCTAAAAATTACGAGGGACTCATCTACAATGAGCAGTTCTTC.

The chain links TRBV6-5 to TRBJ1-2; maybe TRBD1 (5 bases). Trimming shortened V by 2 bases and J by 2 bases, and 12 bases separated the two germline ends. This CDR3 comprises 15 residues. Germline V gives CDR1 MNHEY, CDR2 SVGAGI. CDR3 region: CASSYRGRENYGYTF. The CDR3 DNA sequence: TGTGCCAGCAGTTACAGAGGCAGGGAGAACTATGGCTACACCTTC.

The chain is built from TRBV19 and TRBJ2-7, with 14 bases fitting TRBD2. The CDR3 sequence is 15 residues long. Germline trimming cut 4 bases from V and 4 bases from J; bases unmatched to any gene: 3. CDR1 and CDR2 (germline): LNHDA, SQIVND (reference sequence). CDR3 loop: CASSTRTSGGYEQYF. In DNA form, the CDR3 reads TGTGCCAGTAGTACCCGGACTAGCGGGGGGTACGAGCAGTACTTC.

This sequence joins TRBV12-2 and TRBJ2-2; TRBD2 reflects the table's D call only, with no check against the DNA. TRBV12-2 is a listed pseudogene. This CDR3 is 17 amino acids long. CDR3 loop: CASRLGKGTSSTGELFF. The CDR3 DNA is TGTGCAAGTCGCTTAGGGAAGGGGACTAGCTCCACCGGGGAGCTGTTTTTT.

The V gene is TRBV4-3, the J gene TRBJ2-1; 9 positions match TRBD2. Germline V CDR1 and CDR2: LGHNA, YSLEER. This CDR3 is 15 amino acids long. V lost 4 bases and J lost 4; bases outside the gene matches: 5. CDR3 DNA sequence: TGCGCCAGCAGCCCTAGACTAGCGGAATACAATGAGCAGTTCTTC. This codes for CASSPRLAEYNEQFF.

V usage is TRBV27 and J usage is TRBJ1-3; D remains unclear. V was cut by 5 bases and J by 2 bases, with 13 bases left in between. CDR3 length: 15 amino acids. Germline CDR1 MNHEY, CDR2 SMNVEV (reference sequence). Here the CDR3 reads CASSDVGGTGNTIYF. The CDR3 bases are TGTGCCAGCAGTGACGTTGGAGGCACTGGAAACACCATATATTTT.

CDR3 in amino acids: CASSSRTSRTGELFF. CDR3 sequence (DNA): TGTGCCAGCAGCTCCAGGACTAGCCGGACCGGGGAGCTGTTTTTT. The V gene is TRBV7-9, the J gene TRBJ2-2, with 8 bases aligning to TRBD2. This CDR3 is built from 15 residues. The germline CDR1 and CDR2 sequences are SEHNR and FQNEAQ (reference sequence). V lost 4 bases and J lost 5; bases outside the gene matches: 6.

The chain uses TRBV4-1 and TRBJ2-2, with 8 nucleotides matching TRBD1. In germline, CDR1 is MGHRA, CDR2 YSYEKL. The trim removed 3 bases at V and 2 bases at J, leaving 8 bases unmatched. This CDR3 has 17 residues. CDR3: CASSHGPGQANTGELFF. The CDR3 bases are TGCGCCAGCAGCCACGGACCGGGACAGGCAAACACCGGGGAGCTGTTTTTT.

The chain uses TRBV27 and TRBJ2-7; 10 bases are shared with TRBD1. Germline V lookup: CDR1 MNHEY, CDR2 SMNVEV (reference sequence). Trimming took 3 bases from V and 4 from J; bases not matched to a gene: 3. This CDR3 has 14 amino acids. The CDR3 coding sequence is TGTGCCAGCAGTTTGGACAGGGGGATTTACGAGCAGTACTTC. It yields the protein CASSLDRGIYEQYF.

This chain links TRBV7-2 with TRBJ2-1; 7 positions match TRBD2. V lost 1 base, J lost 7 bases, and 4 bases stayed unmatched. The CDR3 spans 14 residues. CDR1 and CDR2 (germline): SGHTA, FQGNSA. CDR3 sequence: CASSLGAGWNEQFF. In DNA form, the CDR3 reads TGTGCCAGCAGCTTAGGAGCGGGATGGAATGAGCAGTTCTTC.

A word on this clone: Other DNA variants within this sample encode the same CDR3. CDR3 in amino acids: CATSSGPSTDTQYF. Here the CDR3 DNA reads TGTGCCACCAGCAGCGGCCCCAGCACAGATACGCAGTATTTT. The gene calls are TRBV15 and TRBJ2-3; D gene unclear. This CDR3 region has 14 residues. CDR1 is LNHNV and CDR2 is YYDKDF in the germline V gene (reference sequence). V lost 3 bases to trimming and J lost 0 bases, with 7 bases between them.

The gene calls are TRBV9 and TRBJ2-7; the match to TRBD1 covers 10 bases. Germline assignment: CDR1 SGDLS and CDR2 YYNGEE. The CDR3 is 15 residues long. Unmatched junction bases numbered 9, after V lost 3 bases and J lost 6 bases. The CDR3 is CASSEGQGERGEQYF. The CDR3 DNA reads TGTGCCAGCAGCGAAGGACAGGGGGAACGGGGCGAGCAGTACTTC.

CDR3 residues: CASSIDSDRPSNQPQHF. The CDR3 region has the DNA TGTGCCAGTAGTATAGATTCGGATCGGCCGAGCAATCAGCCCCAGCATTTT. V is TRBV19 and J is TRBJ1-5; D gene ambiguous. Trimming left V 0 bases short and J 1 base short, with 13 bases between. Germline values: CDR1 LNHDA, CDR2 SQIVND (reference sequence). The CDR3 has 17 amino acids.

Comments on this clone: Within the sample, other DNA sequences also encode this same CDR3. The rearrangement uses TRBV7-9 and TRBJ2-1; unclear D gene. V was pared by 1 base and J by 8 bases, with 6 bases between. This CDR3 has 12 residues. Germline V lookup: CDR1 SEHNR, CDR2 FQNEAQ (reference sequence). CDR3 in amino acids: CASSLGSDEQFF. DNA of the CDR3: TGTGCCAGCAGCTTAGGTTCCGATGAGCAGTTCTTC.

As concerns this clone: This sample includes further DNA sequences coding for the same CDR3. The V gene is TRBV29-1, the J gene TRBJ2-7; D is ambiguous. Trimming stripped 0 bases from V and 2 bases from J, with 8 bases between. The CDR3 sequence is 13 residues long. Germline CDR1 SQVTM, CDR2 ANQGSEA. The CDR3 region is CSVEEGIPYEQYF. In DNA form, the CDR3 reads TGCAGCGTTGAAGAGGGTATCCCCTACGAGCAGTACTTC.

V gene TRBV10-3 combines with J gene TRBJ2-7; the D call may be TRBD1 or TRBD2 (7 bases each). Between the trimmed V and J ends, which lost 4 bases and 6 bases, there was a span of 16 bases. Germline CDR1 reads ENHRY; CDR2 reads SYGVKD. The CDR3 length is 14 residues. CDR3 coding DNA: TGTGCCATCAGTGTTGGAGGGGGCGGGAGCGAGCAGTACTTC. Translation: CAISVGGGGSEQYF.

The chain carries TRBV7-9 and TRBJ2-7, with D possibly matching TRBD2 (6 bases). V lost 1 base and J lost 5, with 9 bases in between. CDR1 SEHNR and CDR2 FQNEAQ come from the germline V gene (reference sequence). The CDR3 totals 13 residues. CDR3 sequence reads: CASSLGRTNEQYF. The CDR3 DNA follows: TGTGCCAGCAGCTTAGGACGGACTAACGAGCAGTACTTC.